One sample yielded the 29 T cell receptor beta chains listed below, sequenced in a study of blood T cell repertoires in COVID-19. Measured with immunoSEQ multiplex PCR; TCRdb has only the in-frame clones, and not every one. The table has some 390,000 clones, 75% to 90% seen once. The sequenced sample consisted of PBMCs or T cells enriched from blood (not recorded which). Receptors originate from a man aged 25 to 40 who had recovered from COVID-19.

Worth noting for this clone: Other nucleotide sequences from this sample produce the same CDR3. This chain uses TRBV6-5 with TRBJ1-6; D call uncertain. CDR3 length: 15 residues. Germline CDR1 MNHEY, CDR2 SVGAGI. Deletions cut 6 bases from V and 1 base from J, with 10 bases between. The CDR3 DNA reads as TGTGCCAGCAGGTCTACAGATTCCTATAATTCACCCCTCCACTTT. Translating it yields CASRSTDSYNSPLHF.

The chain links TRBV28 to TRBJ1-6; TRBD1 matches 7 bases. Germline V gene data show CDR1 as MDHEN and CDR2 as SYDVKM. V gave up 6 bases and J gave up 9 bases; unmatched junction bases: 8. The CDR3 contains 14 residues. CDR3 nucleotide sequence: TGTGCCAGCAGCAAACACCGGGACAGTTCACCCCTCCACTTT. It encodes CASSKHRDSSPLHF.

The J gene is TRBJ2-1, the V gene TRBV11-1; 9 bases match TRBD2. Germline V gives CDR1 SGHAT, CDR2 FQDESV (reference sequence). After removal of 7 bases from V and 3 bases from J, the junction contained 7 bases not matched to a gene. The CDR3 totals 15 residues. CDR3 protein: CASTSSGSVYNEQFF. The DNA of the CDR3 is TGTGCCAGCACTAGTAGCGGGAGCGTCTACAATGAGCAGTTCTTC.

The V and J genes are TRBV28 and TRBJ2-7; 7 bases are shared with TRBD2. The ends lost 11 bases at V and 5 bases at J; junction bases unmatched: 9. The CDR3 is 12 residues long. CDR1 and CDR2 (germline): MDHEN, SYDVKM. CDR3 loop: CAVRGLVDEQYF. In nucleotides, the CDR3 is TGTGCCGTTAGAGGACTAGTCGACGAGCAGTACTTC.

This clone was found a few times. The V gene is TRBV5-6, the J gene TRBJ1-4, with D maybe TRBD1 (5 bases). CDR1 is SGHDT, CDR2 YYEEEE, per germline. The CDR3 has 14 amino acids. V lost 2 bases and J lost 8, with 13 bases in between. CDR3 sequence: CASSFFQGGEKLFF. CDR3 sequence (DNA): TGTGCCAGCAGCTTCTTTCAGGGAGGGGAAAAACTGTTTTTT.

DNA of the CDR3: TGTGCCAGCAGCGCGGGGGGGAGGGACACTGAAGCTTTCTTT. It specifies CASSAGGRDTEAFF. The chain employs TRBV5-4 and TRBJ1-1; TRBD1 is a possible D gene (5 bases). V lost 4 bases to trimming and J lost 3 bases, with 13 bases between them. The germline gives CDR1 SGHNT, CDR2 YYREEE (reference sequence). The CDR3 is 14 amino acids.

The chain joins TRBV18 to TRBJ2-7; no reliable D call. Germline V lookup: CDR1 KGHSH, CDR2 LQKENI. Trimming left V 2 bases short and J 2 bases short, with 13 bases between. CDR3 size: 15 residues. CDR3 loop: CASSPRGGGTYEQYF. The CDR3 coding sequence is TGTGCCAGCTCACCAAGAGGCGGCGGAACCTACGAGCAGTACTTC.

This clone was detected only a few times. The chain recombines TRBV18 with TRBJ1-2; no definite D call. CDR1 and CDR2 from the germline V gene are KGHSH and LQKENI. The V end was cut by 0 bases, the J end by 2 bases, with 19 bases between. There are 18 residues in the CDR3. The CDR3 sequence: CASSPPNGGPTPNYGYTF. The CDR3 nucleotides are TGTGCCAGCTCACCACCAAATGGAGGGCCGACCCCAAACTATGGCTACACCTTC. Variable domain in full (rest from reference TRBV18 and TRBJ1-2): NAGVMQNPRHLVRRRGQEARLRCSPMKGHSHVYWYRQLPEEGLKFMVYLQKENIIDESGMPKERFSAEFPKEGPSILRIQQVVRGDSAAYFCASSPPNGGPTPNYGYTFGSGTRLTVV.

The chain has TRBV4-1 and TRBJ2-1; D remains unclear. The CDR3 has 15 amino acids. Trimming left V 0 bases short and J 10 bases short, with 16 bases between. Germline V CDR1 and CDR2: MGHRA, YSYEKL. The CDR3 DNA is TGCGCCAGCAGCCAAGATGGATCCCTATCGCGGGAGCAGTTCTTC. Residues: CASSQDGSLSREQFF.

This clone was counted once. This rearrangement joins TRBV28 to TRBJ1-5, with TRBD1 identical over 8 bases. Germline CDR1 reads MDHEN; CDR2 reads SYDVKM. The CDR3 is 15 residues long. After removal of 2 bases from V and 6 bases from J, the junction contained 6 bases not matched to a gene. The CDR3 spells CASSLADRDSQPQHF. The CDR3 DNA reads as TGTGCCAGCAGTTTAGCGGACAGGGACTCTCAGCCCCAGCATTTT.

V usage is TRBV6-5 and J usage is TRBJ2-1, with 7 nucleotides matching TRBD2. Trimming removed 0 bases from V and 15 bases from J; junction bases left unmatched: 14. Germline V gene data show CDR1 as MNHEY and CDR2 as SVGAGI. The CDR3 totals 15 residues. The CDR3 sequence is CASSYSSGLRERRFF. CDR3 sequence (DNA): TGTGCCAGCAGTTACTCGTCTGGCCTGCGGGAGAGAAGGTTCTTC.

The V and J genes are TRBV6-5 and TRBJ1-3; no reliable D call. V lost 4 bases to trimming and J lost 0 bases, with 7 bases between them. CDR1 is MNHEY, CDR2 SVGAGI, per germline. The CDR3 is 14 residues long. The CDR3 DNA reads TGTGCCAGCAGTTCAAGCTTCTCTGGAAACACCATATATTTT. The encoded protein is CASSSSFSGNTIYF.

This chain connects TRBV9 to TRBJ2-1, with D possibly matching TRBD2 (5 bases). This CDR3 spans 13 amino acids. V lost 4 bases, J lost 2 bases, and 7 bases lay in between. From germline, CDR1 is SGDLS and CDR2 YYNGEE. DNA for the CDR3: TGTGCCAGCAGCCAACTAGCCTACAATGAGCAGTTCTTC. Encoded protein: CASSQLAYNEQFF.

The chain employs TRBV7-3 and TRBJ2-1; no definite D call. CDR3 length: 15 residues. From germline, CDR1 is SGHTA and CDR2 FQGTGA. Trimming stripped 2 bases from V and 2 bases from J, with 10 bases between. CDR3 residues: CASSLAWSPYNEQFF. DNA of the CDR3: TGTGCCAGCAGCTTAGCGTGGAGCCCCTACAATGAGCAGTTCTTC.

The chain carries TRBV4-2 and TRBJ2-3; tentatively, D is TRBD1 (5 bases). The V gene lost 0 bases and the J gene lost 0 bases, with 13 bases spanning the gap. The V gene's germline CDR1 is LGHNA and CDR2 YNFKEQ. The CDR3 extends over 17 amino acids. CDR3 DNA: TGTGCCAGCAGCCAAGATTTAAGGGGCGTGAGCACAGATACGCAGTATTTT. This codes for CASSQDLRGVSTDTQYF.

Points on this clone: This sample includes further DNA sequences coding for the same CDR3. This chain uses TRBV11-2 with TRBJ2-7, with TRBD2 matching over 12 bases. V trimming: 4 bases; J trimming: 3 bases; junction bases outside the gene matches: 1. The CDR3 runs 14 residues. Germline assignment: CDR1 SGHAT and CDR2 FQNNGV. CDR3 DNA sequence: TGTGCCAGCAGCTCGACTAGCGGGAGCTACGAGCAGTACTTC. Translation gives CASSSTSGSYEQYF.

The chain has TRBV6-5 and TRBJ1-6; 8 nucleotides align to TRBD1. V shed 8 bases, J shed 8 bases, and the junction held 8 bases outside the gene matches. CDR1 MNHEY and CDR2 SVGAGI come from the germline V gene. The CDR3 spans 14 residues. CDR3 protein: CASGRTGSDSPLHF. CDR3 sequence (DNA): TGTGCCAGCGGACGGACAGGGAGTGATTCACCCCTCCACTTT.

The chain is built from TRBV29-1 and TRBJ1-5; D uncertain. The length of the CDR3 is 11 residues. Deletions cut 7 bases from V and 5 bases from J, with 9 bases between. Per the germline V gene, CDR1 is SQVTM and CDR2 is ANQGSEA. DNA for the CDR3: TGCAGCGAGAATCTAGATCAGCCCCAGCATTTT. Its protein is CSENLDQPQHF.

The V call is TRBV10-2, the J call TRBJ1-1; D is undetermined. This CDR3 is 14 amino acids long. Trimming removed 8 bases at V and 4 bases at J, with 17 bases between. Germline V gives CDR1 WSHSY, CDR2 SAAADI. The chain's CDR3 is CASRFGGERTEAFF. The CDR3 DNA is TGCGCCAGCCGGTTTGGAGGCGAGCGCACTGAAGCTTTCTTT.

The V and J genes are TRBV7-8 and TRBJ2-1, with a tentative D call TRBD2 (5 bases). The CDR3 contains 15 residues. The V and J ends lost 1 base and 7 bases respectively, with 14 bases between them. Germline assignment: CDR1 SGHVS and CDR2 FQNEAQ. In DNA form, the CDR3 reads TGTGCCAGCAGCTTAGTCGCGGGCCAGGCAAATGAGCAGTTCTTC. Translating it yields CASSLVAGQANEQFF.

The chain uses TRBV3-1 (or the pseudogene TRBV3-2) and TRBJ2-7, with D uncertain. Germline assignment: CDR1 LGHDT and CDR2 YNNKEL (reference sequence). The CDR3 consists of 14 residues. Trimming removed 0 bases from V and 7 bases from J, with 13 bases in between. The CDR3 bases are TGTGCCAGCAGCCAAGAGAGTACGGGTCTTGAGCAGTACTTC. Protein: CASSQESTGLEQYF.

This chain joins TRBV19 and TRBJ2-2; 11 bases match TRBD1. CDR1 is LNHDA, CDR2 SQIVND, per germline (reference sequence). The CDR3 length is 14 residues. The V gene end was trimmed by 10 bases and the J gene end by 6 bases; junction bases not matched to a gene: 7. The CDR3 DNA is TGTGCCACGCGGGACAGGGGGTTCGCCGGGGAGCTGTTTTTT. It encodes CATRDRGFAGELFF. Full variable domain (missing parts from reference TRBV19 and TRBJ2-2): DGGITQSPKYLFRKEGQNVTLSCEQNLNHDAMYWYRQDPGQGLRLIYYSQIVNDFQKGDIAEGYSVSREKKESFPLTVTSAQKNPTAFYLCATRDRGFAGELFFGEGSRLTVL.

The CDR3 reads CASSQENPVILAKNIQYF. In DNA form, the CDR3 reads TGTGCCAGCAGCCAAGAAAATCCGGTTATCCTAGCCAAAAACATTCAGTACTTC. J is TRBJ2-4 and V is TRBV3-1 (or the pseudogene TRBV3-2); D remains ambiguous. Germline lookup yields CDR1 LGHDT and CDR2 YNNKEL (reference sequence). There are 18 residues in the CDR3. The V and J ends lost 0 bases and 0 bases respectively, with 15 bases between them.

The chain joins TRBV7-9 to TRBJ1-2; D not certain. This CDR3 is 15 amino acids long. Germline loops: CDR1 SEHNR, CDR2 FQNEAQ (reference sequence). Between the trimmed V and J ends, which lost 6 bases and 8 bases, there was a span of 22 bases. CDR3 sequence reads: CASSRGGVEIMGYTF. CDR3 DNA: TGTGCCAGCAGTCGCGGCGGGGTCGAGATTATGGGCTACACCTTC.

J is TRBJ2-2 and V is TRBV10-2, with TRBD1 as a possible D gene (6 bases). Germline V gene sequence: CDR1 WSHSY, CDR2 SAAADI. There are 14 residues in the CDR3. V lost 4 bases, J lost 1 base, and 7 bases lay in between. The CDR3 sequence: CASSGGLNTGELFF. CDR3 bases: TGCGCCAGCAGTGGGGGGCTGAACACCGGGGAGCTGTTTTTT.

The rearrangement joins TRBV6-1 to TRBJ2-1; 7 bases are shared with TRBD2. V dropped 2 bases and J dropped 6; count of bases not matched to a gene: 4. The CDR3 covers 14 residues. CDR1 is MNHNS, CDR2 SASEGT, per germline. CDR3 sequence: CASSESGLVNEQFF. DNA for the CDR3: TGTGCCAGCAGTGAATCTGGACTAGTCAATGAGCAGTTCTTC.

J is TRBJ2-1 and V is TRBV19; D might be TRBD2 (6 bases). Germline CDR1 reads LNHDA; CDR2 reads SQIVND (reference sequence). Trimming cost V 4 bases and J 2 bases, with 12 bases left between them. This CDR3 is built from 15 residues. The CDR3 protein is CASSNSEGAYNEQFF. In DNA form, the CDR3 reads TGTGCCAGTAGTAATTCGGAGGGAGCCTACAATGAGCAGTTCTTC. Full variable domain (rest looked up from reference TRBV19 and TRBJ2-1): DGGITQSPKYLFRKEGQNVTLSCEQNLNHDAMYWYRQDPGQGLRLIYYSQIVNDFQKGDIAEGYSVSREKKESFPLTVTSAQKNPTAFYLCASSNSEGAYNEQFFGPGTRLTVL.

V usage is TRBV30 and J usage is TRBJ1-4, with 9 bases fitting TRBD1. The CDR3 contains 14 residues. Looked up from germline, CDR1 is GTSNPN and CDR2 is SVGIG (reference sequence). The trim removed 2 bases at V and 5 bases at J, leaving 3 bases unmatched. The CDR3 sequence: CAWSPGQGNEKLFF. The DNA of the CDR3 is TGTGCCTGGAGTCCGGGACAGGGCAATGAAAAACTGTTTTTT.

CDR3 residues: CASSFRDREGEQFF. CDR3 nucleotide sequence: TGTGCCAGCAGCTTCCGGGACAGGGAAGGTGAGCAGTTCTTC. V is TRBV7-8 and J is TRBJ2-1, with TRBD1 matching 9 bases. CDR1 SGHVS and CDR2 FQNEAQ come from the germline V gene. The CDR3 length is 14 residues. V trimming: 3 bases; J trimming: 9 bases; junction bases outside the gene matches: 6.